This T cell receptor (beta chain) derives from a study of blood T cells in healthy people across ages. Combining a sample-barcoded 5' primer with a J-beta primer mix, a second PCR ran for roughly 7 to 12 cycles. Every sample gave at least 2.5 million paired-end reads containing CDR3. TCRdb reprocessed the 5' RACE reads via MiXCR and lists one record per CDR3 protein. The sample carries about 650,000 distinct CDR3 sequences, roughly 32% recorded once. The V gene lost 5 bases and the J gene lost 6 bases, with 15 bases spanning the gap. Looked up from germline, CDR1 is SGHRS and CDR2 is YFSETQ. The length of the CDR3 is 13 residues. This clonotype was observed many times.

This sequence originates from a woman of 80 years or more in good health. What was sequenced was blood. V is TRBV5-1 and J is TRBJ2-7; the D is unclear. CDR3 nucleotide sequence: TGCGCCAGCAGATTCGGACGTGACGGCGAGCAGTACTTC. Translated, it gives CASRFGRDGEQYF. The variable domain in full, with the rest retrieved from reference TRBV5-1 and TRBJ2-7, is KAGVTQTPRYLIKTRGQQVTLSCSPISGHRSVSWYQQTPGQGLQFLFEYFSETQRNKGNFPGRFSGRQFSNSRSEMNVSTLELGDSALYLCASRFGRDGEQYFGPGTRLTVT.